These 21 T cell receptor beta chains originate from one sample sequenced in a study of T cell clonality in common variable immunodeficiency. Repertoires were generated with immunoSEQ multiplex PCR, while TCRdb's copy carries only in-frame clones and drops some. The repertoire consists of under 50,000 clones, none detected only once. Material for sequencing was peripheral blood mononuclear cells. All receptors come from a person aged 18 to 75 in good health.

This clone was seen repeatedly, ten times or more. The read terminates 3 residues ahead of where the CDR3 ends, so the germline J gene completes it. This chain links TRBV7-2 with TRBJ2-1, with a weak D call TRBD1 (6 bases). V shed 4 bases and J shed 0 bases, with 10 bases lying between them. This CDR3 spans 15 amino acids. Germline CDR1 SGHTA, CDR2 FQGNSA. CDR3 in amino acids: CASSYTGSSYNEQFF. CDR3 DNA (partial): TGTGCCAGCAGCTATACAGGGAGCTCCTACAATGAG.

This clone was found many times. The sequence runs out 3 residues before the end of the CDR3; the remainder is reconstructed from the germline J gene. The chain links TRBV19 to TRBJ1-2, with 9 bases that match TRBD1. The V gene's germline CDR1 is LNHDA and CDR2 SQIVND (reference sequence). The CDR3 extends over 14 amino acids. V dropped 4 bases and J dropped 7; count of bases not matched to a gene: 7. CDR3 DNA (partial): TGTGCCAGTAGTAAAGGACAGGGGTTCGCTGGC. Protein sequence: CASSKGQGFAG. The full CDR3 is CASSKGQGFAGYTF.

This clone was seen at least ten times. The read stops 3 residues short of the end of the CDR3; the missing end is completed from the germline J gene. The V call is TRBV29-1, the J call TRBJ1-2; D possibly corresponds to TRBD1 (6 bases). V lost 0 bases and J lost 2, with 7 bases in between. Germline V gene sequence: CDR1 SQVTM, CDR2 ANQGSEA. The CDR3 has 13 amino acids. The DNA read from the CDR3 is TGCAGCGTTGAAGATCAGGGGAACTATGGC. It yields the protein CSVEDQGNYG. The entire CDR3 protein is CSVEDQGNYGYTF.

This clone was seen ten or more times. Read sequence stops 3 residues before the CDR3 end, and the germline J gene provides the missing end. V usage is TRBV12-5 and J usage is TRBJ2-4; D not resolved. The CDR3 consists of 14 residues. From germline, CDR1 is LGHNT and CDR2 FRNRAP. The part of the CDR3 DNA that was read is TGTGCTAGTGGTTTGGTAGATTGGAACTATGGT. The encoded protein is CASGLVDWNYG. The full CDR3 reads CASGLVDWNYGQYF. Combining the CDR3 with reference TRBV12-5 and TRBJ2-4 gives the whole variable domain DARVTQTPRHKVTEMGQEVTMRCQPILGHNTVFWYRQTMMQGLELLAYFRNRAPLDDSGMPKDRFSAEMPDATLATLKIQPSEPRDSAVYFCASGLVDWNYGQYFGAGTRLSVL.

In its sample, this clone was seen many times. The sequence runs out 3 residues before the end of the CDR3; the remainder is reconstructed from the germline J gene. The chain employs TRBV5-1 and TRBJ2-2; TRBD1 might be the D (5 bases). The CDR3 runs to 14 residues. Germline values: CDR1 SGHRS, CDR2 YFSETQ. The V end lost 9 bases, the J end lost 0 bases, and 12 bases lay between the germline ends. The DNA read from the CDR3 is TGCGCCACCCAGACAGACGCGAACACCGGGGAG. It codes for CATQTDANTGE. The whole CDR3 sequence is CATQTDANTGELFF.

A few counts support this clone. The observed sequence ends 3 residues before the CDR3 terminus, with the missing tail filled in from the germline J gene. The genes are TRBV7-9 and TRBJ1-2; TRBD1 might be the D (5 bases). V gave up 1 base and J gave up 4 bases, with 10 bases separating them. CDR1 is SEHNR and CDR2 is FQNEAQ in the germline V gene (reference sequence). The CDR3 loop spans 14 amino acids. The sequenced CDR3 bases are TGTGCCAGCAGCTTAGTACAGGCTCCCTATGGC. Translating gives CASSLVQAPYG. In full, the CDR3 is CASSLVQAPYGYTF.

In this sample, this clone turned up many times. Coverage ceases 3 residues before the CDR3 finishes, and the germline J gene fills in the end. The rearrangement links TRBV7-9 to TRBJ2-7, with 10 bases that match TRBD2. This CDR3 contains 15 residues. The trim removed 1 base at V and 2 bases at J, leaving 2 bases unmatched. The germline V gene has CDR1 SEHNR and CDR2 FQNEAQ (reference sequence). The CDR3 loop is CASSLGGTSAYEQYF. The part of the CDR3 DNA that was read is TGTGCCAGCAGCTTAGGTGGGACTAGCGCCTACGAG.

This clone was observed many times. The read ends 3 residues before the CDR3 terminus; that terminus is restored from the germline J gene. V is TRBV29-1 and J is TRBJ2-3; D remains ambiguous. The CDR3 length is 12 residues. V lost 3 bases and J 3 bases, leaving 7 bases between the germline ends. From germline, CDR1 is SQVTM and CDR2 ANQGSEA. The CDR3 spells CSVEGRTDTQYF. The covered CDR3 bases are TGCAGCGTTGAGGGCCGTACAGATACG.

This clone was observed a handful of times. The DNA ends 3 residues before the CDR3 does, and the rest of the CDR3 is filled in from the germline J gene. The chain combines TRBV2 with TRBJ2-1; D ambiguous. The CDR3 extends over 15 amino acids. Trimming took 4 bases from V and 5 from J, leaving 15 bases between them. Germline values: CDR1 SNHLY, CDR2 FYNNEI. The CDR3 loop reads CASSAGGNVDNEQFF. The covered CDR3 bases are TGTGCCAGCAGTGCTGGCGGAAATGTCGACAATGAG.

This clone showed up just a few times. The read gets to within 3 residues of the CDR3 end, and the germline J gene fills in the rest. The genes are TRBV23-1 and TRBJ1-1; D perhaps matches TRBD1 (5 bases). TRBV23-1 is an open reading frame, and its role is uncertain. The CDR3 extends over 19 amino acids. The V end lost 0 bases, the J end lost 1 base, and 21 bases lay between the germline ends. The covered CDR3 bases are TGCGCCAGCAGTCAATCGGAGGGGCCGCACCCCACTCAGAACACTGAA. As protein: CASSQSEGPHPTQNTE. The entire CDR3 is CASSQSEGPHPTQNTEAFF.

There are a few counts of this clone. The read stops 3 residues short of the end of the CDR3; the missing end is completed from the germline J gene. This chain joins TRBV7-2 and TRBJ2-3; no definite D call. The CDR3 is 15 residues long. V was pared by 0 bases and J by 1 base, with 8 bases between. Germline V gene sequence: CDR1 SGHTA, CDR2 FQGNSA. Partial CDR3 DNA: TGTGCCAGCAGCTTAGCCCCTCCCCGCACAGATACG. It translates to CASSLAPPRTDT. The full-length CDR3 reads as CASSLAPPRTDTQYF.

This clone was seen a handful of times. Read data end 3 residues before the CDR3 end; the end is taken from the germline J gene. The chain is built from TRBV30 and TRBJ2-4, with D possibly being TRBD2 (6 bases). CDR1 is GTSNPN, CDR2 SVGIG, per germline (reference sequence). The CDR3 is 15 amino acids. The sequenced part of the CDR3 DNA is TGTGCCTGGAGAACGTCGCGCGGATTGGTGGGGGGT. Translating gives CAWRTSRGLVGG. The whole CDR3 sequence reads CAWRTSRGLVGGQYF.

Only a few counts were recorded for this clone. The read ends 3 residues shy of where the CDR3 ends; the end is completed using the germline J gene. The gene calls are TRBV25-1 and TRBJ2-7, with 12 bases matching TRBD1. The length of the CDR3 is 15 residues. The V gene's germline CDR1 is MGHDK and CDR2 SYGVNS. V trimming: 6 bases; J trimming: 3 bases; junction bases outside the gene matches: 6. Here the CDR3 reads CASRKGTGGGYEQYF. Partial CDR3 DNA: TGTGCCAGCAGAAAAGGGACAGGGGGCGGCTACGAG.

CDR3 protein: CASSIGQGAQPQHF. The DNA read from the CDR3 is TGTGCCAGTAGTATAGGTCAGGGGGCCCAGCCC. The chain combines TRBV19 with TRBJ1-5, with 8 bases aligning to TRBD1. The read ends 3 residues shy of where the CDR3 ends; the end is completed using the germline J gene. CDR3 size: 14 residues. Germline V gene lookup returns CDR1 LNHDA and CDR2 SQIVND (reference sequence). V shed 1 base and J 7 bases; nucleotides not matched to a gene: 3.

This clone was seen repeatedly, ten times or more. The CDR3 is cut off 3 residues early in the read; its end comes from the germline J gene. Other DNA sequences in this specimen translate into the identical CDR3. The rearrangement uses TRBV5-1 and TRBJ2-7; TRBD1 aligns across 7 bases. Germline V CDR1 and CDR2: SGHRS, YFSETQ. The CDR3 covers 18 residues. The J segment lost 1 base and the V segment lost 4 bases, leaving 17 bases of the junction unmatched. The CDR3 DNA, read in part, is TGCGCCAGCAGCAAGGACAGGTGGTCATCGGTTCCGTCCTACGAG. Translating gives CASSKDRWSSVPSYE. The complete CDR3 reads CASSKDRWSSVPSYEQYF.

This clone was detected ten times or more. From the germline J gene comes the end of the CDR3, since the read stops 3 residues before it. The chain couples TRBV9 to TRBJ2-2, with 8 bases fitting TRBD2. This CDR3 is built from 15 residues. The germline gives CDR1 SGDLS, CDR2 YYNGEE. Unmatched junction bases numbered 8, after V lost 5 bases and J lost 5 bases. The CDR3 DNA, read in part, is TGTGCCAGCAGTGCTAGCGGGTCGAGGACCGGGGAG. It encodes CASSASGSRTGE. The full CDR3 protein is CASSASGSRTGELFF. The whole variable domain, remainder taken from reference TRBV9 and TRBJ2-2, is DSGVTQTPKHLITATGQRVTLRCSPRSGDLSVYWYQQSLDQGLQFLIQYYNGEERAKGNILERFSAQQFPDLHSELNLSSLELGDSALYFCASSASGSRTGELFFGEGSRLTVL.

To note about this clone: The CDR3 extends 3 residues past the end of the read, so its final part is completed from the germline J gene. This sequence joins TRBV2 and TRBJ1-2; TRBD1 matches at 8 bases. Germline assignment: CDR1 SNHLY and CDR2 FYNNEI. The CDR3 loop spans 13 amino acids. The V and J ends lost 8 bases and 3 bases, in that order; junction bases with no gene match: 5. The CDR3 sequence: CASRTGRDYGYTF. The CDR3 bases that were read are TGTGCCAGCCGGACAGGGAGGGACTATGGC. The variable domain in full, with the rest retrieved from reference TRBV2 and TRBJ1-2, is EPEVTQTPSHQVTQMGQEVILRCVPISNHLYFYWYRQILGQKVEFLVSFYNNEISEKSEIFDDQFSVERPDGSNFTLKIRSTKLEDSAMYFCASRTGRDYGYTFGSGTRLTVV.

This clone was observed many times. The CDR3 extends 3 residues past the end of the read, so its final part is completed from the germline J gene. The chain carries TRBV5-5 and TRBJ2-7; unclear D gene. Germline CDR1 SGHKS, CDR2 YYEKEE (reference sequence). Trimming cost V 0 bases and J 5 bases, with 9 bases left between them. The CDR3 sequence is 13 residues long. Partial CDR3 DNA: TGTGCCAGCAGCTTGGGACCCCAGGACGAG. Its protein product is CASSLGPQDE. The complete CDR3 sequence is CASSLGPQDEQYF.

At least ten counts were recorded for this clone. CDR3 residues: CSASATRAAANEKLFF. The CDR3 DNA, read in part, is TGCAGTGCTAGTGCAACTAGGGCTGCGGCTAATGAAAAA. J is TRBJ1-4 and V is TRBV20-1; the D is unclear. From the germline J gene comes the end of the CDR3, since the read stops 3 residues before it. The CDR3 loop spans 16 amino acids. In germline, CDR1 is DFQATT, CDR2 SNEGSKA (reference sequence). The V end was cut by 3 bases, the J end by 3 bases, with 17 bases between.

Many counts were recorded for this clone. The read comes to an end 3 residues before the CDR3 does, leaving the germline J gene to fill in the end. The gene calls are TRBV14 and TRBJ2-7, with D perhaps TRBD1 (6 bases). With 3 bases removed from V and 2 bases from J, the gap between germline ends came to 8 bases. The CDR3 spans 13 residues. The germline V gene encodes CDR1 SGHDN and CDR2 FVKESK. CDR3 sequence reads: CASSQYRAYEQYF. The sequenced part of the CDR3 DNA is TGTGCCAGCAGCCAGTACAGGGCCTACGAG.

Note on this clone: The read is 3 residues too short to cover the CDR3 end, so that end is filled in from the germline J gene. The J gene is TRBJ2-3, the V gene TRBV7-9, with D possibly matching TRBD2 (5 bases). The CDR3 has 12 residues. Germline V CDR1 and CDR2: SEHNR, FQNEAQ (reference sequence). CDR3 loop: CASSLSGETQYF. The DNA read from the CDR3 is TGTGCCAGCAGCTTATCCGGGGAGACG.